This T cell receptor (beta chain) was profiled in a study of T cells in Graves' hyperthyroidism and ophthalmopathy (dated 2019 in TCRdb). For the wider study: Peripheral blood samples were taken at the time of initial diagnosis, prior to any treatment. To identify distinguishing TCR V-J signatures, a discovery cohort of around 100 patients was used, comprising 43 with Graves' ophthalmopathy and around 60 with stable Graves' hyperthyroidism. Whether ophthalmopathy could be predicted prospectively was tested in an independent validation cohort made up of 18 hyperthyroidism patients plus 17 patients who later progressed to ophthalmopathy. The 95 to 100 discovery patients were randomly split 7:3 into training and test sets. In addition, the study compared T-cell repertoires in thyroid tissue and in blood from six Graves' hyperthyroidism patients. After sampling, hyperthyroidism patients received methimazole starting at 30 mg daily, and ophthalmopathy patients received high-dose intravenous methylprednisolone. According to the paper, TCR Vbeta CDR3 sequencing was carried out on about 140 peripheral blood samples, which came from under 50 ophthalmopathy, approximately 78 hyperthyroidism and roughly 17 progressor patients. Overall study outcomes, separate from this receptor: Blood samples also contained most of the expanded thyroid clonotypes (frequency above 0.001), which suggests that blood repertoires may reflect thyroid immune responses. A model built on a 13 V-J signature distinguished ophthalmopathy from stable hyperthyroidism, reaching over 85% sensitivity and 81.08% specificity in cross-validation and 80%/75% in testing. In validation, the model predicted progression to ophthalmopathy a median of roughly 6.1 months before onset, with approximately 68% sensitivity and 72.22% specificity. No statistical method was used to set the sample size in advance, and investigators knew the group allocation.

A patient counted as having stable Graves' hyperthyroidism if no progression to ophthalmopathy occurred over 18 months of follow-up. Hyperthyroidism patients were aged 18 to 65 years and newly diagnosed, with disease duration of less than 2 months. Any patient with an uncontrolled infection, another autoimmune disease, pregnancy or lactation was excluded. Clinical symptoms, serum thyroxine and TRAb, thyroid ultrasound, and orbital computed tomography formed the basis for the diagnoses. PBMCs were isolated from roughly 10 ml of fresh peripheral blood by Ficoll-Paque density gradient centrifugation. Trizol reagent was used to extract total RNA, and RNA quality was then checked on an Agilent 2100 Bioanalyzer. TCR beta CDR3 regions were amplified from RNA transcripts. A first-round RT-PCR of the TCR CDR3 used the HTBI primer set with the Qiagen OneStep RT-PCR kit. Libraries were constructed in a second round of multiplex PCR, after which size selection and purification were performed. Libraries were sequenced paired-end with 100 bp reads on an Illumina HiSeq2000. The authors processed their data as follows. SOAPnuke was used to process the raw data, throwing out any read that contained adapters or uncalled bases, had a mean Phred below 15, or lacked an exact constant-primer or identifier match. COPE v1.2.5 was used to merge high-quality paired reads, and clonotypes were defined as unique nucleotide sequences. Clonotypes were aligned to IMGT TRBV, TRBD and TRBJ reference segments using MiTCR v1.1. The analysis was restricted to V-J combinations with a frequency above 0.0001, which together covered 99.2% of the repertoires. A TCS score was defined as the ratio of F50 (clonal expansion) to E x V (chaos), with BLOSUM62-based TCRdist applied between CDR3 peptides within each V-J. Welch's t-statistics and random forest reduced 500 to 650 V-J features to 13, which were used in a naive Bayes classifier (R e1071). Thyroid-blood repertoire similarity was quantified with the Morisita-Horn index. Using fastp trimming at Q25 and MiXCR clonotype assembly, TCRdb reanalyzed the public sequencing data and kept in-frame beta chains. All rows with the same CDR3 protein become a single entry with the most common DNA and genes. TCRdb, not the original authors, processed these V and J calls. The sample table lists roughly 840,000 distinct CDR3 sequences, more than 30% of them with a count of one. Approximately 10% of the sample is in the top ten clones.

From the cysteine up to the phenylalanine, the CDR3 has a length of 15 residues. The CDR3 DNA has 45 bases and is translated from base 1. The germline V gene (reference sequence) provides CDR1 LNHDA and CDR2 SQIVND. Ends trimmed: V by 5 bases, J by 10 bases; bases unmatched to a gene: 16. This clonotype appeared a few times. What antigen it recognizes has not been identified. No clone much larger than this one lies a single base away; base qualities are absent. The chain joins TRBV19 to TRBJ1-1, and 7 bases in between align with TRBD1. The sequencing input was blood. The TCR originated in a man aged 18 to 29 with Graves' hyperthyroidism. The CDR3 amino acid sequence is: CASSVTGITTVGAFF. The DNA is TGTGCCAGTAGTGTGACAGGGATAACCACTGTGGGAGCTTTCTTT.